The T cell receptor (beta chain) under discussion was sequenced for a study of T cells after yellow fever vaccination. Study-level points and caveats: Although most clonotypes did not, a small share appeared in both CD4 and CD8 compartments.

The CDR3 contains 15 residues. Trimming took off 10 bases at V and 0 bases at J, with 15 bases between the two ends. CDR1 MDHEN and CDR2 SYDVKM come from the germline V gene. MiXCR was run by TCRdb on the 5' RACE reads, yielding one entry per CDR3 protein. Here the sample spans roughly 500,000 distinct CDR3 sequences, about a fifth being singletons. A few counts support this clonotype. What it binds is not known. The source is a man aged 30 to 39 who received the YFV17D yellow fever vaccine. The sample in question was PBMCs, obtained 15 days after the yellow fever booster vaccination. The rearrangement links TRBV28 to TRBJ2-2; perhaps TRBD2 as D (6 bases). CDR3 nucleotides: TGTGCCACCCAGTGGGCTAGCGCGAACACCGGGGAGCTGTTTTTT. As protein: CATQWASANTGELFF. The variable domain in full, completed from reference TRBV28 and TRBJ2-2, reads DVKVTQSSRYLVKRTGEKVFLECVQDMDHENMFWYRQDPGLGLRLIYFSYDVKMKEKGDIPEGYSVSREKKERFSLILESASTNQTSMYLCATQWASANTGELFFGEGSRLTVL.